These 32 T cell receptor beta chains share one sample of origin, sequenced in a study of identifying expanded T cells in peripheral blood. Measured with immunoSEQ multiplex PCR; TCRdb has only the in-frame clones, and not every one. Of tens of thousands of clones in the sample, roughly 84% were seen once. Material: blood. The receptors originated from a person aged 18 to 75 in good health.

The chain couples TRBV11-3 to TRBJ2-1, with no clear D. Germline lookup yields CDR1 SGHNT and CDR2 YENEEA. CDR3 length: 15 residues. The V gene lost 5 bases and the J gene lost 0 bases, with 11 bases spanning the gap. CDR3 in amino acids: CASSQTDRSYNEQFF. The DNA for the CDR3 is TGTGCCAGCAGCCAAACGGACCGCTCCTACAATGAGCAGTTCTTC.

This clone was picked up one time. V gene TRBV28 combines with J gene TRBJ1-2, with unresolved D. This CDR3 is 12 amino acids long. V lost 4 bases and J 2 bases, leaving 5 bases between the germline ends. Germline V gives CDR1 MDHEN, CDR2 SYDVKM. The CDR3 loop reads CASSSLNYGYTF. In nucleotides, the CDR3 is TGTGCCAGCAGTTCACTAAACTATGGCTACACCTTC.

The rearrangement links TRBV9 to TRBJ2-5; tentatively, D is TRBD2 (5 bases). V was pared by 0 bases and J by 1 base, with 13 bases between. CDR1 is SGDLS, CDR2 YYNGEE, per germline. This CDR3 has 16 amino acids. The CDR3 region has the DNA TGTGCCAGCAGCGTAGAAGAAGCGGAAATCCAAGAGACCCAGTACTTC. Translating gives CASSVEEAEIQETQYF. Full variable domain (missing parts from reference TRBV9 and TRBJ2-5): DSGVTQTPKHLITATGQRVTLRCSPRSGDLSVYWYQQSLDQGLQFLIQYYNGEERAKGNILERFSAQQFPDLHSELNLSSLELGDSALYFCASSVEEAEIQETQYFGPGTRLLVL.

The chain is built from TRBV18 and TRBJ2-5; D ambiguous. Looked up from germline, CDR1 is KGHSH and CDR2 is LQKENI. The CDR3 totals 12 residues. V dropped 2 bases and J dropped 5 bases, with 6 bases sitting between them. Written as DNA, the CDR3 is TGTGCCAGCTCACCAGTCGAGGAGACCCAGTACTTC. Translation gives CASSPVEETQYF.

The V gene is TRBV7-2, the J gene TRBJ1-5; D unresolved. The ends were cut back, 5 bases at V and 2 bases at J, with 16 bases in the middle. The CDR3 has 16 amino acids. Per the germline V gene, CDR1 is SGHTA and CDR2 is FQGNSA. The chain's CDR3 is CASSLESGIGNQPQHF. DNA for the CDR3: TGTGCCAGCAGCCTAGAGTCCGGGATCGGCAATCAGCCCCAGCATTTT.

This chain joins TRBV7-2 and TRBJ1-1, with D tentatively TRBD1 (6 bases). Germline V gene lookup returns CDR1 SGHTA and CDR2 FQGNSA. This CDR3 is 17 amino acids long. V was cut by 4 bases and J by 4 bases, with 22 bases left in between. CDR3 in DNA: TGTGCCAGCAGCTCCGGCCAGGGGCGGGGGACGGGCACTGAAGCTTTCTTT. Encoded protein: CASSSGQGRGTGTEAFF.

This sequence joins TRBV6-6 and TRBJ1-2, with D possibly matching TRBD1 (5 bases). Trimming left V 0 bases short and J 1 base short, with 6 bases between. The CDR3 runs to 14 residues. Germline CDR1 is MNHNY and CDR2 is SVGAGI (reference sequence). The CDR3 coding sequence is TGTGCCAGCAGTTACTCAGACAGTAACTATGGCTACACCTTC. Translated: CASSYSDSNYGYTF.

The rearrangement joins TRBV7-8 to TRBJ2-3, with 7 bases matching TRBD2. Germline V gene data show CDR1 as SGHVS and CDR2 as FQNEAQ. With V trimmed by 3 bases and J by 3 bases, 0 bases remained unmatched. The CDR3 has 13 residues. DNA of the CDR3: TGTGCCAGCAGCTTCGGGAGGACAGATACGCAGTATTTT. Protein sequence: CASSFGRTDTQYF.

The J gene is TRBJ2-7, the V gene TRBV6-1; TRBD1 aligns across 7 bases. V shed 0 bases, J shed 0 bases, and the junction held 2 bases outside the gene matches. The V gene's germline CDR1 is MNHNS and CDR2 SASEGT. The CDR3 length is 15 residues. Written as DNA, the CDR3 is TGTGCCAGCAGTGAAGCAGGGGGCTCCTCCTACGAGCAGTACTTC. This encodes CASSEAGGSSYEQYF.

The rearrangement uses TRBV5-1 and TRBJ2-7; no reliable D call. Germline CDR1 and CDR2: SGHRS and YFSETQ. The CDR3 spans 16 residues. Trimming removed 0 bases at V and 4 bases at J, with 17 bases between. The CDR3 DNA sequence: TGCGCCAGCAGCTTGGTGGTAGGTGGGCAGCCTTACGAGCAGTACTTC. Its protein is CASSLVVGGQPYEQYF.

This chain uses TRBV7-3 with TRBJ2-2; 7 bases agree with TRBD2. Germline assignment: CDR1 SGHTA and CDR2 FQGTGA. CDR3 length: 16 amino acids. J was trimmed by 5 bases and V by 5 bases; bases with no gene match: 11. The CDR3 nucleotides read TGTGCCAGCAGCCCAGCTACGGGGGGTGGTACCGGGGAGCTGTTTTTT. It translates to CASSPATGGGTGELFF.

J is TRBJ2-7 and V is TRBV28; 12 nucleotides agree with TRBD2. The CDR3 is made up of 14 amino acids. The junction had 4 bases not matched to a gene; V was cut back by 6 bases and J by 4 bases. The germline V gene has CDR1 MDHEN and CDR2 SYDVKM. The DNA of the CDR3 is TGTGCCAGCAGACGACTAGCGGGGGCGTACGAGCAGTACTTC. Translation gives CASRRLAGAYEQYF.

The genes are TRBV6-1 and TRBJ1-4; no reliable D call. This CDR3 spans 14 amino acids. Germline CDR1 reads MNHNS; CDR2 reads SASEGT. Trimming took 2 bases from V and 4 from J, leaving 8 bases between them. The DNA of the CDR3 is TGTGCCAGCAGTGAAATAGGGTATAATGAAAAACTGTTTTTT. This gives the protein CASSEIGYNEKLFF.

The table lists this clone with a few counts. V and J are TRBV5-1 and TRBJ1-2; D is undetermined. V was shortened by 0 bases and J by 5 bases, with 8 bases between the two germline ends. CDR1 is SGHRS and CDR2 is YFSETQ in the germline V gene. The CDR3 contains 13 residues. The DNA of the CDR3 is TGCGCCAGCAGCTTGGGCCAGCCTTATGGCTACACCTTC. Protein product: CASSLGQPYGYTF.

This clone was detected only a few times. The chain has TRBV19 and TRBJ1-4, with 8 bases matching TRBD1. Germline V gene data show CDR1 as LNHDA and CDR2 as SQIVND (reference sequence). The CDR3 extends over 15 amino acids. V was pared by 7 bases and J by 2 bases, with 6 bases of the junction left unmatched. As DNA, the CDR3 is TGTGCCAGTACTGAGCAGGGGGCGACTAATGAAAAACTGTTTTTT. Protein sequence: CASTEQGATNEKLFF.

The CDR3 sequence is CASSRLSTENTEAFF. The CDR3 bases are TGCGCCAGCAGCCGACTATCGACAGAGAACACTGAAGCTTTCTTT. V gene TRBV4-1 combines with J gene TRBJ1-1; a weak D match, TRBD1 (5 bases). V lost 4 bases to trimming and J lost 1 base, with 13 bases between them. The CDR3 is 15 amino acids. Germline V gene data show CDR1 as MGHRA and CDR2 as YSYEKL.

This chain joins TRBV19 and TRBJ2-5; D remains unclear. The germline gives CDR1 LNHDA, CDR2 SQIVND (reference sequence). The CDR3 is 13 amino acids. V gave up 3 bases and J gave up 2 bases, with 7 bases separating them. The DNA for the CDR3 is TGTGCCAGTAGTATGTTAGGGCAAGAGACCCAGTACTTC. Its translation is CASSMLGQETQYF.

The V gene is TRBV18, the J gene TRBJ2-1; 7 bases match TRBD1. Germline CDR1 KGHSH, CDR2 LQKENI. The CDR3 spans 17 residues. J lost 3 bases, V lost 1 base, and 9 bases had no gene match. Here the CDR3 reads CASSPQRGPLSYNEQFF. The DNA of the CDR3 is TGTGCCAGCTCACCACAGAGGGGGCCCTTGAGCTACAATGAGCAGTTCTTC. The whole variable domain, remainder taken from reference TRBV18 and TRBJ2-1, is NAGVMQNPRHLVRRRGQEARLRCSPMKGHSHVYWYRQLPEEGLKFMVYLQKENIIDESGMPKERFSAEFPKEGPSILRIQQVVRGDSAAYFCASSPQRGPLSYNEQFFGPGTRLTVL.

The rearrangement uses TRBV28 and TRBJ1-1; a possible D gene is TRBD1 (5 bases). Trimming stripped 3 bases from V and 12 bases from J, with 14 bases between. The CDR3 totals 12 residues. Germline values: CDR1 MDHEN, CDR2 SYDVKM. CDR3 region: CASSLWPGPTFF. CDR3 nucleotides: TGTGCCAGCAGTTTGTGGCCGGGGCCAACTTTCTTT.

CDR3: CASSRPGQGGEQYF. CDR3 in DNA: TGTGCCAGCAGTAGACCGGGACAGGGGGGCGAGCAGTACTTC. This chain uses TRBV7-2 with TRBJ2-7; 11 nucleotides align to TRBD1. The germline V gene encodes CDR1 SGHTA and CDR2 FQGNSA. This CDR3 has 14 amino acids. V was pared by 6 bases and J by 6 bases, with 7 bases of the junction left unmatched.

The chain recombines TRBV10-3 with TRBJ2-1; D might be TRBD1 (5 bases). V lost 5 bases and J lost 6, with 14 bases in between. CDR1 and CDR2 from the germline V gene are ENHRY and SYGVKD. CDR3 length equals 14 residues. CDR3 amino acids: CAISNARESNEQFF. CDR3 sequence (DNA): TGTGCCATCAGTAACGCCAGGGAAAGCAATGAGCAGTTCTTC.

V is TRBV13 and J is TRBJ2-5, with 7 nucleotides matching TRBD1. V was clipped by 5 bases and J by 3 bases; unmatched bases: 6. Germline CDR1 PRHDT, CDR2 FYEKMQ (reference sequence). The CDR3 has 14 amino acids. DNA of the CDR3: TGTGCCAGCAGCCCGCAGACAGGGAAAGAGACCCAGTACTTC. Its translation is CASSPQTGKETQYF.

The gene calls are TRBV19 and TRBJ1-1; D may be TRBD1 (6 bases). Trimming took 3 bases from V and 9 from J, leaving 11 bases between them. The CDR3 covers 12 residues. CDR1 LNHDA and CDR2 SQIVND come from the germline V gene (reference sequence). In DNA form, the CDR3 reads TGTGCCAGTAGTATCCCACAGGGAAAAGCTTTCTTT. This gives the protein CASSIPQGKAFF. Filled out from reference TRBV19 and TRBJ1-1, the complete variable domain reads DGGITQSPKYLFRKEGQNVTLSCEQNLNHDAMYWYRQDPGQGLRLIYYSQIVNDFQKGDIAEGYSVSREKKESFPLTVTSAQKNPTAFYLCASSIPQGKAFFGQGTRLTVV.

This sequence joins TRBV7-2 and TRBJ1-4; TRBD1 matches 7 bases. Trimming at V came to 5 bases and at J to 5 bases, leaving 14 bases not matched to a gene. The CDR3 runs 17 residues. The germline V gene has CDR1 SGHTA and CDR2 FQGNSA. The CDR3 DNA is TGTGCCAGCAGCCAAGACCAGGGGGTCAGGGGGAATGAAAAACTGTTTTTT. Translating gives CASSQDQGVRGNEKLFF. The complete variable domain, with remaining parts taken from reference TRBV7-2 and TRBJ1-4, reads GAGVSQSPSNKVTEKGKDVELRCDPISGHTALYWYRQSLGQGLEFLIYFQGNSAPDKSGLPSDRFSAERTGGSVSTLTIQRTQQEDSAVYLCASSQDQGVRGNEKLFFGSGTQLSVL.

The chain joins TRBV25-1 to TRBJ2-1; the D gene is possibly TRBD1 (5 bases). CDR3 length: 14 amino acids. Germline V gene data show CDR1 as MGHDK and CDR2 as SYGVNS. Trimming left V 5 bases short and J 8 bases short, with 16 bases between. This CDR3 reads CASSPRAQGYEQFF. Here the CDR3 DNA reads TGTGCCAGCAGTCCCCGGGCCCAGGGATATGAGCAGTTCTTC.

This CDR3 is CSANLGLGTPYEQYF. In nucleotides, the CDR3 is TGCAGCGCCAACCTGGGACTAGGGACCCCCTACGAGCAGTACTTC. The chain employs TRBV29-1 and TRBJ2-7; 8 bases are a match to TRBD2. V shed 7 bases, J shed 2 bases, and the junction held 13 bases outside the gene matches. Germline-derived CDR1 and CDR2 are SQVTM and ANQGSEA. The CDR3 sequence is 15 residues long.

The gene calls are TRBV15 and TRBJ2-7; 8 bases match TRBD2. V shed 5 bases, J shed 2 bases, and the junction held 11 bases outside the gene matches. The CDR3 sequence is 16 residues long. Germline V gene sequence: CDR1 LNHNV, CDR2 YYDKDF (reference sequence). The CDR3 bases are TGTGCCACCAGCCTAGCCGCCAATAGCGGGACCTACGAGCAGTACTTC. Protein: CATSLAANSGTYEQYF. The full variable domain, rest sourced from reference TRBV15 and TRBJ2-7, is DAMVIQNPRYQVTQFGKPVTLSCSQTLNHNVMYWYQQKSSQAPKLLFHYYDKDFNNEADTPDNFQSRRPNTSFCFLDIRSPGLGDTAMYLCATSLAANSGTYEQYFGPGTRLTVT.

The rearrangement uses TRBV28 and TRBJ1-3, with D perhaps TRBD1 (6 bases). This CDR3 has 14 amino acids. V was pared by 8 bases and J by 3 bases, with 14 bases between. CDR1 is MDHEN, CDR2 SYDVKM, per germline. The CDR3 DNA follows: TGTGCCAGCTTCGGGGGGCTTCGTGGAAACACCATATATTTT. It specifies CASFGGLRGNTIYF.

The chain uses TRBV28 and TRBJ2-1; 8 bases match TRBD1. There are 14 residues in the CDR3. The germline gives CDR1 MDHEN, CDR2 SYDVKM. V lost 6 bases to trimming and J lost 1 base; unmatched junction nucleotides: 2. This chain's CDR3 is CASSRTGSYNEQFF. The CDR3 DNA sequence: TGTGCCAGCAGCCGGACAGGGTCCTACAATGAGCAGTTCTTC.

The rearrangement joins TRBV2 to TRBJ2-2; D gene ambiguous. The germline V gene encodes CDR1 SNHLY and CDR2 FYNNEI. Deletions cut 2 bases from V and 2 bases from J, with 6 bases between. The CDR3 loop spans 14 amino acids. Written as DNA, the CDR3 is TGTGCCAGCAGTGAATACAGTAACACCGGGGAGCTGTTTTTT. Its protein product is CASSEYSNTGELFF.

The rearrangement joins TRBV7-8 to TRBJ2-7; D uncertain. This CDR3 has 16 amino acids. CDR1 is SGHVS and CDR2 is FQNEAQ in the germline V gene. With 6 bases removed from V and 2 bases from J, the gap between germline ends came to 20 bases. The chain's CDR3 is CASSSSSAGSPYEQYF. The CDR3 DNA is TGTGCCAGCAGTTCTTCTTCGGCAGGATCTCCCTACGAGCAGTACTTC.

V is TRBV14 and J is TRBJ2-4; D ambiguous. Deletions cut 4 bases from V and 9 bases from J, with 10 bases between. In germline, CDR1 is SGHDN, CDR2 FVKESK. This CDR3 has 12 amino acids. Written as DNA, the CDR3 is TGTGCCAGCAGCCGGTACACGGGCATTCAGTACTTC. Its translation: CASSRYTGIQYF.